This T cell receptor (beta chain) was profiled in a study of OX40 agonist ivuxolimab in advanced cancers. Across the whole study: Treatment received earlier with anti-PD-1, anti-PD-L1 or anti-CTLA-4 agents was allowed, and 40% had some.

Comments on this clone: What it binds is unknown.

Whole-study findings and limits: People who partly responded at 0.1-3.0 mg/kg had some of the least clonal expansion seen.

The method was immunoSEQ multiplex PCR; TCRdb's version includes in-frame clones alone and lacks a portion of them. The table records around 26,000 clones, around 81% of them present only once. The timepoints at which blood was sampled were baseline, cycle 4 day 1, and cycle 7 day 1. The sequencing used CD4+ or CD8+ T cells sorted from blood, collected in a trial of the OX40 agonist ivuxolimab. This sequence originates from an adult with an advanced solid tumor such as melanoma, head and neck, liver or kidney cancer.

The CDR3 nucleotides read TGTGCCAGCAGCAAAGGTTGTGGACACTACTACGAGCAGTACTTC. Protein product: CASSKGCGHYYEQYF. The genes are TRBV21-1 and TRBJ2-7; TRBD1, the table's D call, was not compared with the DNA. TRBV21-1 is shown as a pseudogene. The CDR3 consists of 15 residues.